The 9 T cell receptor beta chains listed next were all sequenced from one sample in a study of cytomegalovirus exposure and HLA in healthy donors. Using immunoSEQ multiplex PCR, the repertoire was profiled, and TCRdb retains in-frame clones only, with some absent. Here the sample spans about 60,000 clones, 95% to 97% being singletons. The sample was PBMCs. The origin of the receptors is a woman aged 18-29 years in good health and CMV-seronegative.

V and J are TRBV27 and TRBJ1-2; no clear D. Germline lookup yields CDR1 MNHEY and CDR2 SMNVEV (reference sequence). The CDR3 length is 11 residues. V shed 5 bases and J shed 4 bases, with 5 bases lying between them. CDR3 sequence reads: CASSTGYGYTF. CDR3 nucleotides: TGTGCCAGCAGTACCGGCTATGGCTACACCTTC.

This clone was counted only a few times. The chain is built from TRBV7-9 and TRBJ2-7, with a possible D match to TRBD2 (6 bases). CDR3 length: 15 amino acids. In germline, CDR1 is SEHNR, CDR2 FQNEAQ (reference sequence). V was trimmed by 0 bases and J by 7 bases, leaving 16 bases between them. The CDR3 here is CASSLAGASVREQYF. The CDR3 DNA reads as TGTGCCAGCAGCTTAGCCGGGGCTAGCGTGAGGGAGCAGTACTTC.

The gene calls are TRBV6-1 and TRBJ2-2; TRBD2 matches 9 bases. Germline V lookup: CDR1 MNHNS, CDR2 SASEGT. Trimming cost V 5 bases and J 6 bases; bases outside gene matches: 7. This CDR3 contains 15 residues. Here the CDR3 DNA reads TGTGCCAGCAGTAGCGCTAGCGGGACGGCCGGGGAGCTGTTTTTT. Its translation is CASSSASGTAGELFF.

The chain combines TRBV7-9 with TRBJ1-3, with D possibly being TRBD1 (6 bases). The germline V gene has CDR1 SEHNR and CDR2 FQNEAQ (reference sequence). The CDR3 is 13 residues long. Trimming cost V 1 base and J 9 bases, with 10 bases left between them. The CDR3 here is CASSLGGLPTIYF. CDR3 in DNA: TGTGCCAGCAGCTTAGGGGGGCTTCCCACCATATATTTT.

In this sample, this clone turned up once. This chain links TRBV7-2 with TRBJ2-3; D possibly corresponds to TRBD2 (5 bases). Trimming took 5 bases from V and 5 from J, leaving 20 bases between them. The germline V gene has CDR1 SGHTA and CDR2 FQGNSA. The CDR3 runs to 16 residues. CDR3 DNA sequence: TGTGCCAGCAGCCCACGGACTGGCGGAGATTTAGATACGCAGTATTTT. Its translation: CASSPRTGGDLDTQYF. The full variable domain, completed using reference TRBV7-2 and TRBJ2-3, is GAGVSQSPSNKVTEKGKDVELRCDPISGHTALYWYRQSLGQGLEFLIYFQGNSAPDKSGLPSDRFSAERTGGSVSTLTIQRTQQEDSAVYLCASSPRTGGDLDTQYFGPGTRLTVL.

In DNA, the CDR3 is TGTGCCAGCAGCCCAGGGGCTGCAGCCGGCAATGAGCAGTTCTTC. This translates into CASSPGAAAGNEQFF. The rearrangement joins TRBV7-9 to TRBJ2-1, with D possibly matching TRBD1 (6 bases). Germline CDR1 and CDR2: SEHNR and FQNEAQ (reference sequence). Trimming pared 5 bases from V and 6 bases from J, leaving 17 bases between. This CDR3 comprises 15 residues.

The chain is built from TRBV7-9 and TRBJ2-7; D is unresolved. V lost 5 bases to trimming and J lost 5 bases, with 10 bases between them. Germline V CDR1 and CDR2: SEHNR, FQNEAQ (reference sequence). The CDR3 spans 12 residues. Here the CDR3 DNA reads TGTGCCAGCAGCCCCCCGGGTGACGAGCAGTACTTC. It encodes CASSPPGDEQYF.

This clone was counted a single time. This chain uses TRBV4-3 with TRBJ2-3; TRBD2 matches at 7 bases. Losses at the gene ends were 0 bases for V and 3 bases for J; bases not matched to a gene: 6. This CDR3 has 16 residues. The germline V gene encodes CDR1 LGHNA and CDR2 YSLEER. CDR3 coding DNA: TGCGCCAGCAGCCAAGATTTGGGGGGGGTGACAGATACGCAGTATTTT. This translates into CASSQDLGGVTDTQYF.

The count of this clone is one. The CDR3 DNA reads TGCGCCAGCCGGGGAGCGGATCAAGAGACCCAGTACTTC. It yields the protein CASRGADQETQYF. The genes are TRBV10-2 and TRBJ2-5, with TRBD2 as a possible D gene (5 bases). The ends were cut back, 8 bases at V and 2 bases at J, with 12 bases in the middle. There are 13 residues in the CDR3. CDR1 is WSHSY, CDR2 SAAADI, per germline.